The present T cell receptor beta chain was sequenced within a study of blood T cell repertoires in COVID-19. Study-wide background: Sample material is recorded as cDNA or gDNA derived from T cells, B-cell-depleted T cells, or PBMCs.

Germline CDR1 and CDR2: SGHDN and FVKESK. The CDR3 sequence is 13 residues long. After removal of 7 bases from V and 1 base from J, the junction contained 3 bases not matched to a gene. Original methodology: Researchers report that nucleated cell counts were estimated from reference gene primer amplification. Clones were sequenced by immunoSEQ multiplex PCR, and TCRdb holds only the in-frame ones, with some missing. V, J and clone size reflect that table, while D and trimming were determined from the DNA. The sample holds about 190,000 clones; about 81% are singletons and the top ten take 12%. The J gene is TRBJ1-1, the V gene TRBV14; TRBD1 matches 7 bases. The clonotype originates from a woman aged 80 or over with COVID-19, enrolled during active disease. The sequencing input was peripheral blood. CDR3 region: CASKTGPNTEAFF. The CDR3 region has the DNA TGTGCCAGCAAGACAGGGCCGAACACTGAAGCTTTCTTT.